This T cell receptor (beta chain) was sequenced for a study of control samples from healthy donors and cancer patients. The method was immunoSEQ multiplex PCR; TCRdb's version includes in-frame clones alone and lacks a portion of them. The sample includes fewer than 85,000 clones, roughly 92% of them seen just once. Trimming took 3 bases from V and 0 from J; bases not matched to a gene: 3. The length of the CDR3 is 15 residues. CDR1 and CDR2 from the germline V gene are KGHSH and LQKENI. The chain combines TRBV18 with TRBJ1-1; 8 positions agree with TRBD1. The specimen sequenced was blood. This receptor was identified in a woman aged 60-70 years in good health. CDR3 sequence (DNA): TGTGCCAGCTCACCTGGGACAGGTTTGAACACTGAAGCTTTCTTT. Protein sequence: CASSPGTGLNTEAFF.